The T cell receptor (beta chain) under discussion was sequenced for a study of cytomegalovirus exposure and HLA in healthy donors. Study-level background: It was reported in a later analysis that the same platform had been used for the 120 or so validation repertoires as for the 666 first-cohort repertoires. Study outcomes and limitations: Researchers reported that a few CMV-associated chains were confirmed in vitro as CMV antigen-specific.

V was pared by 1 base and J by 7 bases, with 9 bases of the junction left unmatched. The CDR3 runs to 15 residues. Germline lookup yields CDR1 MNHNS and CDR2 SASEGT. Note on this clone: The antigen remains undetermined.

The method was immunoSEQ multiplex PCR; TCRdb's version includes in-frame clones alone and lacks a portion of them. The sample records about 130,000 clones, over 90% being singletons. Material for sequencing was PBMCs. This receptor was identified in a woman aged 18-35 years in good health and CMV-seronegative. The chain carries TRBV6-1 and TRBJ1-2; TRBD1 aligns across 7 bases. The CDR3, as DNA: TGTGCCAGCAGTGAAGAGGAGGGGGCGGTAAGTGGCTACACCTTC. This sequence encodes CASSEEEGAVSGYTF.